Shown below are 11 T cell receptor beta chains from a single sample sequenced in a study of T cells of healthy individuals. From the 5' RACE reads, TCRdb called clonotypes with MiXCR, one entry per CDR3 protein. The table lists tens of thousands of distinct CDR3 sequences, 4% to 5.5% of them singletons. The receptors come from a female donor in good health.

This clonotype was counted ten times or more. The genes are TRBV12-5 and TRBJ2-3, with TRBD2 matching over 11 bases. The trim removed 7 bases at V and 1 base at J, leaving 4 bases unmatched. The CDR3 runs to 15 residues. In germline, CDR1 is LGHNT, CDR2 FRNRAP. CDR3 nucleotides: TGTGCTAGTGCCCCGGGACTAGCGGGCACAGATACGCAGTATTTT. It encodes CASAPGLAGTDTQYF.

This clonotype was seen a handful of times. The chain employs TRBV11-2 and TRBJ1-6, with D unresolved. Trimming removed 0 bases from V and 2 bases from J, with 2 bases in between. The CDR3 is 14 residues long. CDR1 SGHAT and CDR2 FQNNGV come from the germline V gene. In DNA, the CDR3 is TGTGCCAGCAGCTTAGACCCCTATAATTCACCCCTCCACTTT. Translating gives CASSLDPYNSPLHF.

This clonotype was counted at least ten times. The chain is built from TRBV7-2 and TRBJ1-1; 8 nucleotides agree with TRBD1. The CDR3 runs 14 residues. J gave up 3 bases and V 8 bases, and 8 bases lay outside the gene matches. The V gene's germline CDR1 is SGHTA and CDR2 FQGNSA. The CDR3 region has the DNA TGTGCCAGCGGATCAAGACAGGGGTACACTGAAGCTTTCTTT. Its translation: CASGSRQGYTEAFF.

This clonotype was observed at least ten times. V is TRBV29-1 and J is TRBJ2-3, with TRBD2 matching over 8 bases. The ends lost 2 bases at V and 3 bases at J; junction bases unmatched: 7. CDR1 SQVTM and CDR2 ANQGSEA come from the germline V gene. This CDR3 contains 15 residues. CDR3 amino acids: CSVERVASGTDTQYF. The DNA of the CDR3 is TGCAGCGTTGAACGGGTTGCTAGCGGGACAGATACGCAGTATTTT.

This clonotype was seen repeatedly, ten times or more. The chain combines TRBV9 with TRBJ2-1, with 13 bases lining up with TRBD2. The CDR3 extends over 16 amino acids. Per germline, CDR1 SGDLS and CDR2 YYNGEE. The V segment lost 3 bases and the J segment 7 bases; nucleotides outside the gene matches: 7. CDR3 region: CASSDPTSGRPNEQFF. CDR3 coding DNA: TGTGCCAGCAGCGATCCGACTAGCGGGAGGCCGAATGAGCAGTTCTTC.

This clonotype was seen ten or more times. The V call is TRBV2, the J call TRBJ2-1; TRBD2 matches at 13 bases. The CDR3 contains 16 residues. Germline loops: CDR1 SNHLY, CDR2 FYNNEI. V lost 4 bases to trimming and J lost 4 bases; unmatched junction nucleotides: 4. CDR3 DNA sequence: TGTGCCAGCAGTGGTCCGGGACTAGCGGGGTACAATGAGCAGTTCTTC. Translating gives CASSGPGLAGYNEQFF.

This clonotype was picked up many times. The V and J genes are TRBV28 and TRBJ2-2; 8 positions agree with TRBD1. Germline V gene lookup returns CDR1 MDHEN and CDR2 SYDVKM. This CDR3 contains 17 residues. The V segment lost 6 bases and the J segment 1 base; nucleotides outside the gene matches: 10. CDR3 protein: CASREDGQGWNTGELFF. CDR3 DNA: TGTGCCAGCAGGGAGGATGGACAGGGCTGGAACACCGGGGAGCTGTTTTTT.

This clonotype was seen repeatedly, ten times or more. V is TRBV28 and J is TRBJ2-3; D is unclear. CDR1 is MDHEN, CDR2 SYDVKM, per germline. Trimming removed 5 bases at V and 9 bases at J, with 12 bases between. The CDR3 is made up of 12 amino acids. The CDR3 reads CASSAPEPTQYF. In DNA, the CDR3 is TGTGCCAGCAGTGCCCCTGAGCCGACGCAGTATTTT.

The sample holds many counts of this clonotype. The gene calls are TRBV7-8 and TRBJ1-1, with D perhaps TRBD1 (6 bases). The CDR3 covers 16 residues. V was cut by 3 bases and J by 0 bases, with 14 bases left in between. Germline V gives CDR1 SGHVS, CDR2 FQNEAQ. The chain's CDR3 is CASSFAQGLMNTEAFF. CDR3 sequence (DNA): TGTGCCAGCAGCTTCGCACAGGGTCTCATGAACACTGAAGCTTTCTTT. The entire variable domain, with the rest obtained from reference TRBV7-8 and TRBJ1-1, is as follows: GAGVSQSPRYKVAKRGQDVALRCDPISGHVSLFWYQQALGQGPEFLTYFQNEAQLDKSGLPSDRFFAERPEGSVSTLKIQRTQQEDSAVYLCASSFAQGLMNTEAFFGQGTRLTVV.

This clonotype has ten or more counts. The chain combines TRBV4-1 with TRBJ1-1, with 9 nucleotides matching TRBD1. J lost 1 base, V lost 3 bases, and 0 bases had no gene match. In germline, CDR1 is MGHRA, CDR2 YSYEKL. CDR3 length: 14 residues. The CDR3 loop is CASSQDRGNTEAFF. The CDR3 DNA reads TGCGCCAGCAGCCAGGACAGGGGGAACACTGAAGCTTTCTTT.

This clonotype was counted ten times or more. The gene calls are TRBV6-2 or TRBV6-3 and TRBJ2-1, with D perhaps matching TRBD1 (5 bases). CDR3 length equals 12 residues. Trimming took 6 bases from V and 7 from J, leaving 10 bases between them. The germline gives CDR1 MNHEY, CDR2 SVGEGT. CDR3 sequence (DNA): TGTGCCAGCAGCCCCAGGGTTAATGAGCAGTTCTTC. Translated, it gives CASSPRVNEQFF.